A single sample is the source of the 18 T cell receptor beta chains below, sequenced in a study of CD8 T cells in ankylosing spondylitis. TCRdb ran MiXCR on the 5' RACE reads and lists one entry per CDR3 protein. Altogether approximately 340,000 distinct CDR3 sequences are present, 14% to 15% being singletons, with the ten largest covering about 1%. Sequenced: blood, either unsorted or a sorted T cell fraction (not recorded which). The receptors here all came from a male donor with ankylosing spondylitis or in good health (not recorded which).

This clonotype was detected a few times. The V and J genes are TRBV30 and TRBJ1-2; D is ambiguous. The CDR3 is 13 amino acids. Trimming took off 4 bases at V and 4 bases at J, with 13 bases between the two ends. Germline V gene data show CDR1 as GTSNPN and CDR2 as SVGIG (reference sequence). The DNA for the CDR3 is TGTGCCTGGACCTCGGGAGGGTTCTATGGCTACACCTTC. Its translation is CAWTSGGFYGYTF.

In its sample, this clonotype was seen many times. The CDR3 bases are TGCGCCAGCAACGGACAGGGCTATAATTCACCCCTCCACTTT. It encodes CASNGQGYNSPLHF. The chain carries TRBV10-2 and TRBJ1-6; 8 nucleotides match TRBD1. V dropped 7 bases and J dropped 3; count of bases not matched to a gene: 2. This CDR3 region has 14 residues. The germline V gene encodes CDR1 WSHSY and CDR2 SAAADI.

This clonotype was observed at least ten times. The rearrangement uses TRBV3-1 and TRBJ2-1; D is possibly TRBD1 (6 bases). This CDR3 comprises 16 residues. The germline V gene encodes CDR1 LGHDT and CDR2 YNNKEL (reference sequence). Trimming took off 2 bases at V and 4 bases at J, with 15 bases between the two ends. CDR3 coding DNA: TGTGCCAGCAGCCAAAGGGTCCAGGGGCCTTACAATGAGCAGTTCTTC. Its translation: CASSQRVQGPYNEQFF.

This clonotype was detected only a few times. The chain recombines TRBV6-5 with TRBJ2-5; 7 bases align to TRBD1. Germline lookup yields CDR1 MNHEY and CDR2 SVGAGI. The CDR3 has 15 amino acids. J lost 4 bases, V lost 0 bases, and 5 bases had no gene match. This CDR3 is CASSYSGTEGETQYF. CDR3 nucleotide sequence: TGTGCCAGCAGTTACTCCGGGACAGAGGGAGAGACCCAGTACTTC.

This clonotype was seen a few times. The chain joins TRBV5-1 to TRBJ1-1; no clear D. The CDR3 covers 13 residues. V lost 0 bases, J lost 5 bases, and 8 bases lay in between. In germline, CDR1 is SGHRS, CDR2 YFSETQ. CDR3 coding DNA: TGCGCCAGCAGCTTGGTGGGTCAGACTGAAGCTTTCTTT. Translation gives CASSLVGQTEAFF.

This clonotype was seen only a few times. This rearrangement joins TRBV5-1 to TRBJ2-7, with a tentative D call TRBD2 (6 bases). Germline V gives CDR1 SGHRS, CDR2 YFSETQ. There are 14 residues in the CDR3. V was trimmed by 4 bases and J by 3 bases, leaving 14 bases between them. The CDR3 nucleotides are TGCGCCAGCAGCCGAGGGACTTCTGACTACGAGCAGTACTTC. Protein: CASSRGTSDYEQYF.

The chain recombines TRBV4-2 with TRBJ2-7; tentatively, D is TRBD1 or TRBD2 (6 bases each). The CDR3 extends over 16 amino acids. The germline V gene has CDR1 LGHNA and CDR2 YNFKEQ. The ends were cut back, 2 bases at V and 3 bases at J, with 17 bases in the middle. DNA of the CDR3: TGTGCCAGCAGCCAACAGCACAATGGGGGGCTCTACGAGCAGTACTTC. It codes for CASSQQHNGGLYEQYF.

This rearrangement joins TRBV27 to TRBJ2-7; D not certain. There are 13 residues in the CDR3. Germline V gene sequence: CDR1 MNHEY, CDR2 SMNVEV (reference sequence). V was shortened by 6 bases and J by 1 base, with 10 bases between the two germline ends. The CDR3 DNA is TGTGCCAGCAGACCCGACGGATCCTACGAGCAGTACTTC. Protein product: CASRPDGSYEQYF.

This clonotype was counted a few times. The rearrangement joins TRBV4-1 to TRBJ2-5; D possibly corresponds to TRBD2 (6 bases). The CDR3 loop spans 12 amino acids. Trimming cost V 9 bases and J 5 bases, with 13 bases left between them. Germline V CDR1 and CDR2: MGHRA, YSYEKL. CDR3 coding DNA: TGCGCCAGTGGGGAGGTTATGGAGACCCAGTACTTC. It specifies CASGEVMETQYF.

A few counts support this clonotype. This chain links TRBV12-3 or TRBV12-4 with TRBJ2-1; possibly TRBD1 or TRBD2 for D (6 bases each). V lost 6 bases and J 8 bases, leaving 20 bases between the germline ends. This CDR3 is built from 15 residues. Here the CDR3 reads CASSTWGAPGDEQFF. The CDR3 DNA follows: TGTGCCAGCAGCACCTGGGGGGCCCCTGGGGATGAGCAGTTCTTC.

This clonotype was observed a few times. This chain joins TRBV7-9 and TRBJ1-1; possible D gene TRBD1, 6 bases. V gave up 3 bases and J gave up 1 base, with 12 bases separating them. Germline lookup yields CDR1 SEHNR and CDR2 FQNEAQ (reference sequence). The CDR3 spans 15 residues. The CDR3 bases are TGTGCCAGCAGCTTTATCGGAGGGGGGAACACTGAAGCTTTCTTT. Translating gives CASSFIGGGNTEAFF.

The V gene is TRBV7-9, the J gene TRBJ2-3, with D possibly TRBD2 on 7 matching bases. Trimming took off 4 bases at V and 2 bases at J, with 13 bases between the two ends. The length of the CDR3 is 15 residues. Germline values: CDR1 SEHNR, CDR2 FQNEAQ (reference sequence). Here the CDR3 reads CASSWAGAHTDTQYF. The CDR3, as DNA: TGTGCCAGCAGCTGGGCGGGGGCCCACACAGATACGCAGTATTTT.

CDR3 in amino acids: CASSQGSRLDEQFF. The CDR3 bases are TGTGCCAGCAGCCAAGGAAGCCGATTAGATGAGCAGTTCTTC. The chain employs TRBV4-2 and TRBJ2-1; D gene unclear. Trimming shortened V by 1 base and J by 8 bases, and 12 bases separated the two germline ends. The CDR3 runs 14 residues. Germline lookup yields CDR1 LGHNA and CDR2 YNFKEQ.

The rearrangement joins TRBV12-3 or TRBV12-4 to TRBJ2-7; 9 bases map to TRBD1. V trimming: 2 bases; J trimming: 5 bases; junction bases outside the gene matches: 4. This CDR3 is built from 14 residues. The CDR3: CASSLRGQGDEQYF. DNA of the CDR3: TGTGCCAGCAGTTTACGGGGACAGGGCGACGAGCAGTACTTC.

The chain joins TRBV7-9 to TRBJ2-7; D might be TRBD2 (5 bases). CDR1 SEHNR and CDR2 FQNEAQ come from the germline V gene (reference sequence). V lost 7 bases to trimming and J lost 3 bases, with 13 bases between them. The length of the CDR3 is 13 residues. The CDR3 nucleotides are TGTGCCAGCACGTTTGAGGGCGTCTACGAGCAGTACTTC. It encodes CASTFEGVYEQYF.

A few counts support this clonotype. This chain uses TRBV7-2 with TRBJ2-2, with D possibly being TRBD1 (6 bases). CDR3 length equals 13 residues. Trimming removed 7 bases at V and 4 bases at J, with 10 bases between. CDR1 is SGHTA, CDR2 FQGNSA, per germline. The CDR3 is CASTRQATGELFF. For the CDR3, the DNA is TGTGCCAGCACACGACAGGCCACCGGGGAGCTGTTTTTT.

This clonotype was seen a few times. The CDR3 spells CASSLASGVHTDTQYF. For the CDR3, the DNA is TGTGCCAGCAGTTTGGCTAGCGGGGTTCACACAGATACGCAGTATTTT. V is TRBV12-3 or TRBV12-4 and J is TRBJ2-3, with 9 nucleotides matching TRBD2. The V and J ends lost 3 bases and 2 bases, in that order; junction bases with no gene match: 6. The CDR3 consists of 16 residues.

This clonotype occurred a few times. The chain uses TRBV6-5 and TRBJ1-4; D unclear. V lost 1 base and J 0 bases, leaving 6 bases between the germline ends. There are 15 residues in the CDR3. Germline V gene lookup returns CDR1 MNHEY and CDR2 SVGAGI. The CDR3 sequence is CASSYFGTTNEKLFF. DNA of the CDR3: TGTGCCAGCAGTTACTTCGGCACAACTAATGAAAAACTGTTTTTT.